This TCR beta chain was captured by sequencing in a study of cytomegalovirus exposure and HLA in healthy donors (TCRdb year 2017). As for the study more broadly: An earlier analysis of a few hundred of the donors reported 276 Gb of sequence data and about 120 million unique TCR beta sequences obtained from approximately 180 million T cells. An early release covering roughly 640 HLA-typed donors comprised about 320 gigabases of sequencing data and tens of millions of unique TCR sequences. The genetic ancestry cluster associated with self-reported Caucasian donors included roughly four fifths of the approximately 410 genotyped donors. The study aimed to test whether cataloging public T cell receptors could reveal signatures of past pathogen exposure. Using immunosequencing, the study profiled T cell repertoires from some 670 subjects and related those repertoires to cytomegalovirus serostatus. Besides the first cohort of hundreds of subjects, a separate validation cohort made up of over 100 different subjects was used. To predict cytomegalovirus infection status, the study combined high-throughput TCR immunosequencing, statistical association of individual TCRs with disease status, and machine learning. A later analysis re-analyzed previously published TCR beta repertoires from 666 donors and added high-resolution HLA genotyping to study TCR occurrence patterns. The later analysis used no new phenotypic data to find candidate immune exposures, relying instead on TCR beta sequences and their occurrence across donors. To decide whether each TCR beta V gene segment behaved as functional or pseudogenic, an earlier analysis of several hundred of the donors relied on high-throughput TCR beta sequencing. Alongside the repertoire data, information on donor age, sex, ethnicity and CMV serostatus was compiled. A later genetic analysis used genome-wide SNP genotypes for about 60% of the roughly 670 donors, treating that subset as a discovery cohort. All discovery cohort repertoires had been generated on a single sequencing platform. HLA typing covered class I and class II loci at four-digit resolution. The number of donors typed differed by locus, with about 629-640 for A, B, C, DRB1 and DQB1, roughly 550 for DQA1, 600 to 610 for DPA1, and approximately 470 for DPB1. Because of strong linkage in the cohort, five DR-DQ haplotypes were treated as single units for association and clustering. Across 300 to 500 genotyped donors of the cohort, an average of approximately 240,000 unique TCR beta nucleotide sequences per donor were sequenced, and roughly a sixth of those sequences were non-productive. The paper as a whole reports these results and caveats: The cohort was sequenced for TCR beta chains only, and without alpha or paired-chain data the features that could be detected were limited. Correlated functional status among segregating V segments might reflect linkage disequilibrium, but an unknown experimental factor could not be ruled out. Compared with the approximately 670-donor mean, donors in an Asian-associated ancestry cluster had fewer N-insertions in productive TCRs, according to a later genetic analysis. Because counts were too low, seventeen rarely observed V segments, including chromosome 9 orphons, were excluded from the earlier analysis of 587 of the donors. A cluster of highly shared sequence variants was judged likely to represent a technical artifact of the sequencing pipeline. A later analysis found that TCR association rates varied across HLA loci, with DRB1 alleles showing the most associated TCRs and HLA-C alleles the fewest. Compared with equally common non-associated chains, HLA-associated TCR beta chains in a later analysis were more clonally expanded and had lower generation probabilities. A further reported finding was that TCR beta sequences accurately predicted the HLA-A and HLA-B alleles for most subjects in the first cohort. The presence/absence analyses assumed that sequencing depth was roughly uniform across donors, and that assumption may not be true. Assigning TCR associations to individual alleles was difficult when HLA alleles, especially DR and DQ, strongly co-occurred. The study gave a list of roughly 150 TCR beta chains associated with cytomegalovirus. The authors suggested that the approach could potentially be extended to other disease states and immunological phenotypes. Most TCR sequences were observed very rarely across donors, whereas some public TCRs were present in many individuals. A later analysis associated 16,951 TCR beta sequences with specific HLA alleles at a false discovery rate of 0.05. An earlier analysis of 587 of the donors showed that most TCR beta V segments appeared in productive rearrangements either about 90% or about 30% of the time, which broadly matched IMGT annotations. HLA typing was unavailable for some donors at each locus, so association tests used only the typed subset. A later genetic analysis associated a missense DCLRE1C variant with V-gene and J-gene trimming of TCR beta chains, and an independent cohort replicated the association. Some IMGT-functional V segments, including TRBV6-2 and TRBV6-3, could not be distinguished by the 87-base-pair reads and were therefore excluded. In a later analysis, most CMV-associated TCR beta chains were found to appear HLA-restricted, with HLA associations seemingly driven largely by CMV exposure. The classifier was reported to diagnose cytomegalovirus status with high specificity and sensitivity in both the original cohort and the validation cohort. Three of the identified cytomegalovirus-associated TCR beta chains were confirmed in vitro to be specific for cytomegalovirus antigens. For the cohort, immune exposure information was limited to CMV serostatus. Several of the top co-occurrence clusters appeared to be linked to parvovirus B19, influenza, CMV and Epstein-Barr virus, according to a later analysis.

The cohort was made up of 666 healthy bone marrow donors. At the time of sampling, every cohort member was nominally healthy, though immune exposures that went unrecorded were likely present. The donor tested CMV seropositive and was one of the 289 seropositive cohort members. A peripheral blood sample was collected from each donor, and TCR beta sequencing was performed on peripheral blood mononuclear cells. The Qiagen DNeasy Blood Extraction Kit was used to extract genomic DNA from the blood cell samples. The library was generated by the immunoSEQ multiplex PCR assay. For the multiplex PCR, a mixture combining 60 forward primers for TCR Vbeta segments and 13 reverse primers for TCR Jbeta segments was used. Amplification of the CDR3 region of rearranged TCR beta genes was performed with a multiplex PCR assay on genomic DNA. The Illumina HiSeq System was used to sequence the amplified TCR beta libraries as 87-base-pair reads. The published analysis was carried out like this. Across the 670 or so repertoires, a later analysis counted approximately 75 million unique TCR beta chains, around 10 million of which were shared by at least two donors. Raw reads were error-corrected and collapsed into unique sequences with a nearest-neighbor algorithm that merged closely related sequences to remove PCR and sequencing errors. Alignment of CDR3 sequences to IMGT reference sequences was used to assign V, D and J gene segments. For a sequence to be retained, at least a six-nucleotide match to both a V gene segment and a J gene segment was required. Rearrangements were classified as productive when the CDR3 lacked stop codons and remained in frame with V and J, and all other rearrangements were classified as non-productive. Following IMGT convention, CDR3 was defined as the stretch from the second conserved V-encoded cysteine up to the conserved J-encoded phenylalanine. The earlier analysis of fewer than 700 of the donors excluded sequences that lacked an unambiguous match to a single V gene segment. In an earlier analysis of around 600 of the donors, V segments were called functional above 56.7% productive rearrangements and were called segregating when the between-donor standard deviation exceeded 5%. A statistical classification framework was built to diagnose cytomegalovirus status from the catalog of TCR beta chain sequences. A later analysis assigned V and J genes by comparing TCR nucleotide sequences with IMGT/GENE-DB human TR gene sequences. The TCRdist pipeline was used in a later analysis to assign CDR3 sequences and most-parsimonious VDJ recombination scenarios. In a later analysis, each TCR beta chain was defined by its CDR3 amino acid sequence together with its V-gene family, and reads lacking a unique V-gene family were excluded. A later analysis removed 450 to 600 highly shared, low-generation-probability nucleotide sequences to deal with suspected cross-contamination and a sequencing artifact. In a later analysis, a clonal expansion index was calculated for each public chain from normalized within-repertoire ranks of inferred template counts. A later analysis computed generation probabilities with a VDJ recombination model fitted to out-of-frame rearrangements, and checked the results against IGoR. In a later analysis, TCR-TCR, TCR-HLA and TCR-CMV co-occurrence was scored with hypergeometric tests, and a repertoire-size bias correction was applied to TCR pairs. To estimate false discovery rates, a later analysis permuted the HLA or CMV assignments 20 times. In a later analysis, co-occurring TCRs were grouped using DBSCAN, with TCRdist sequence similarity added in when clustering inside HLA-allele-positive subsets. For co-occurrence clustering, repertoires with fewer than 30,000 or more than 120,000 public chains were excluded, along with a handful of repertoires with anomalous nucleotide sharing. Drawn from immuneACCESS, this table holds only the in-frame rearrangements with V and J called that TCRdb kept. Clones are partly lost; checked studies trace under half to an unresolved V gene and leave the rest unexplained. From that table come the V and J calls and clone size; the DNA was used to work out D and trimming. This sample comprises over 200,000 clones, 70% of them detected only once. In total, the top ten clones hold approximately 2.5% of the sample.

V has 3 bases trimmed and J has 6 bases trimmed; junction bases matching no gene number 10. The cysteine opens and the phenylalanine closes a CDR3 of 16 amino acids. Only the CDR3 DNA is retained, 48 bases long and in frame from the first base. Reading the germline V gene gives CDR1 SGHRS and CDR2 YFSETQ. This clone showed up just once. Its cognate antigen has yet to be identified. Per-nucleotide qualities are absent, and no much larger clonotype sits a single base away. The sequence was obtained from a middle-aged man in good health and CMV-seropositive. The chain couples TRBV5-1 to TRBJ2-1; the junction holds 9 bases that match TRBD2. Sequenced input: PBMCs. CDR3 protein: CASSSAGRGGSNEQFF. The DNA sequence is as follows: TGCGCCAGCAGCTCTGCGGGGCGGGGGGGATCCAATGAGCAGTTCTTC.